These 28 T cell receptor beta chains were sequenced from one sample in a study of response to subunit inactivated influenza vaccine. TCRdb re-derived calls from the RT-PCR reads in MiXCR, one entry per CDR3 protein. The sample consists of around 570,000 distinct CDR3 sequences, about 11% of them appearing once. The data also belong to a second study, concerning T cells expressing NK-cell markers. This second study notes: TCR beta cDNA was made by 5'RACE template switching with UMIs.

Sequencing was performed on PBMCs from blood, taken on the day of vaccination. These receptors all stem from a man in his fifties who received an inactivated influenza vaccine.

This clonotype has a handful of counts. V is TRBV7-9 and J is TRBJ2-3; 10 bases line up with TRBD2. The V segment lost 1 base and the J segment 2 bases; nucleotides outside the gene matches: 6. Germline V gene sequence: CDR1 SEHNR, CDR2 FQNEAQ (reference sequence). There are 17 residues in the CDR3. In nucleotides, the CDR3 is TGTGCCAGCAGCTTAGGGACTAGCGGAGCCTCCACAGATACGCAGTATTTT. Amino acids: CASSLGTSGASTDTQYF.

This clonotype was counted many times. This rearrangement joins TRBV20-1 to TRBJ1-2; 8 positions match TRBD1. This CDR3 has 17 amino acids. Trimming cost V 0 bases and J 1 base; bases outside gene matches: 10. The V gene's germline CDR1 is DFQATT and CDR2 SNEGSKA (reference sequence). The CDR3 sequence: CSARDDAGGHFNYGYTF. The CDR3 DNA is TGCAGTGCTAGAGATGATGCAGGGGGCCATTTTAACTATGGCTACACCTTC.

In this sample, this clonotype turned up a few times. This chain connects TRBV20-1 to TRBJ2-7; 8 bases match TRBD1. V was pared by 6 bases and J by 0 bases, with 7 bases of the junction left unmatched. This CDR3 contains 14 residues. The germline gives CDR1 DFQATT, CDR2 SNEGSKA (reference sequence). The CDR3 spells CSARDRGFSYEQYF. CDR3 coding DNA: TGCAGTGCCCGAGACAGGGGTTTCTCCTACGAGCAGTACTTC.

This chain uses TRBV7-8 with TRBJ2-1; 11 bases match TRBD2. Trimming took 5 bases from V and 7 from J; bases not matched to a gene: 7. The germline gives CDR1 SGHVS, CDR2 FQNEAQ. The CDR3 is made up of 15 amino acids. The CDR3, as DNA: TGTGCCAGCAGCCCCCTAGCGGGAGGTGGGAATGAGCAGTTCTTC. Protein product: CASSPLAGGGNEQFF. The full variable domain, with the rest looked up from reference TRBV7-8 and TRBJ2-1, is GAGVSQSPRYKVAKRGQDVALRCDPISGHVSLFWYQQALGQGPEFLTYFQNEAQLDKSGLPSDRFFAERPEGSVSTLKIQRTQQEDSAVYLCASSPLAGGGNEQFFGPGTRLTVL.

The chain carries TRBV11-2 and TRBJ2-3; D is unclear. Germline values: CDR1 SGHAT, CDR2 FQNNGV. CDR3 length equals 13 residues. The V end lost 4 bases, the J end lost 2 bases, and 7 bases lay between the germline ends. The chain's CDR3 is CASSSGPTDTQYF. The CDR3 coding sequence is TGTGCCAGCAGCTCAGGTCCCACAGATACGCAGTATTTT.

This clonotype was found many times. CDR3 sequence reads: CSARVRRDREGTFF. CDR3 bases: TGCAGTGCTAGAGTCCGTCGAGACAGGGAGGGTACGTTCTTC. The rearrangement links TRBV20-1 to TRBJ2-1, with D perhaps matching TRBD1 or TRBD2 (7 bases each). Per the germline V gene, CDR1 is DFQATT and CDR2 is SNEGSKA (reference sequence). The CDR3 is 14 amino acids. V lost 1 base to trimming and J lost 15 bases, with 22 bases between them.

This clonotype appeared a few times. The V gene is TRBV15, the J gene TRBJ2-1; 8 bases match TRBD2. The CDR3 contains 16 residues. Germline V gene lookup returns CDR1 LNHNV and CDR2 YYDKDF (reference sequence). V lost 0 bases and J lost 10; bases outside the gene matches: 11. Here the CDR3 DNA reads TGTGCCACCAGCAGAGATAGAGGGACTAGTACAATGGAGCAGTTCTTC. Protein product: CATSRDRGTSTMEQFF.

Only a few counts were recorded for this clonotype. The chain links TRBV19 to TRBJ2-7; 10 bases are a match to TRBD1. This CDR3 has 14 residues. Germline V gene lookup returns CDR1 LNHDA and CDR2 SQIVND (reference sequence). Unmatched junction bases numbered 8, after V lost 7 bases and J lost 5 bases. The CDR3 nucleotides read TGTGCCAGTACCACGGGACAGGGGAAGAACGAGCAGTACTTC. Translating gives CASTTGQGKNEQYF. Based on the CDR3 plus reference TRBV19 and TRBJ2-7, the full variable domain is DGGITQSPKYLFRKEGQNVTLSCEQNLNHDAMYWYRQDPGQGLRLIYYSQIVNDFQKGDIAEGYSVSREKKESFPLTVTSAQKNPTAFYLCASTTGQGKNEQYFGPGTRLTVT.

This clonotype was counted only a few times. The rearrangement joins TRBV12-3 or TRBV12-4 to TRBJ2-1; the match to TRBD2 covers 7 bases. The CDR3 has 15 amino acids. The trim removed 4 bases at V and 5 bases at J, leaving 8 bases unmatched. The CDR3 loop reads CASSSPLAPNNEQFF. The CDR3 DNA reads as TGTGCCAGCAGTTCACCACTAGCGCCGAACAATGAGCAGTTCTTC.

This rearrangement joins TRBV29-1 to TRBJ2-3, with 9 positions matching TRBD1. J gave up 2 bases and V 6 bases, and 6 bases lay outside the gene matches. The CDR3 totals 14 residues. Germline V gene data show CDR1 as SQVTM and CDR2 as ANQGSEA. The CDR3 sequence is CSVADRGITDTQYF. CDR3 DNA: TGCAGCGTGGCGGACAGGGGAATCACAGATACGCAGTATTTT.

The V gene is TRBV28, the J gene TRBJ2-2; D not resolved. V dropped 2 bases and J dropped 1 base, with 11 bases sitting between them. Looked up from germline, CDR1 is MDHEN and CDR2 is SYDVKM. This CDR3 contains 16 residues. The DNA of the CDR3 is TGTGCCAGCAGTTTACAGAGCTGGAGGAACACCGGGGAGCTGTTTTTT. Its translation is CASSLQSWRNTGELFF.

The chain joins TRBV5-1 to TRBJ2-1; D is ambiguous. The CDR3 consists of 12 residues. Trimming removed 4 bases from V and 3 bases from J, with 5 bases in between. The germline gives CDR1 SGHRS, CDR2 YFSETQ. This chain's CDR3 is CASSIRYNEQFF. DNA for the CDR3: TGCGCCAGCAGCATCCGCTACAATGAGCAGTTCTTC.

This clonotype showed up just once. The J gene is TRBJ2-1, the V gene TRBV28; D remains unclear. The CDR3 consists of 12 residues. Per the germline V gene, CDR1 is MDHEN and CDR2 is SYDVKM. Deletions cut 1 base from V and 10 bases from J, with 8 bases between. The CDR3 reads CASSLSGWEQFF. For the CDR3, the DNA is TGTGCCAGCAGTTTATCGGGCTGGGAGCAGTTCTTC.

This clonotype was seen many times. The chain is built from TRBV3-1 and TRBJ2-1; no firm D call. This CDR3 is 14 amino acids long. CDR1 is LGHDT, CDR2 YNNKEL, per germline (reference sequence). V shed 3 bases and J shed 7 bases, with 13 bases lying between them. The CDR3 coding sequence is TGTGCCAGCAGCCAGGATCCCGCTAGAAATGAGCAGTTCTTC. Translating it yields CASSQDPARNEQFF.

This chain connects TRBV20-1 to TRBJ2-4; D is uncertain. The CDR3 totals 11 residues. CDR1 DFQATT and CDR2 SNEGSKA come from the germline V gene (reference sequence). The V end lost 1 base, the J end lost 8 bases, and 6 bases lay between the germline ends. The CDR3 DNA reads TGCAGTGCTAGAGGGGTCGACATTCAGTACTTC. Encoded protein: CSARGVDIQYF.

V and J are TRBV6-1 and TRBJ2-1, with D uncertain. The germline CDR1 and CDR2 sequences are MNHNS and SASEGT. CDR3 length: 11 amino acids. The V end lost 8 bases, the J end lost 4 bases, and 6 bases lay between the germline ends. CDR3 region: CASLLYNEQFF. The CDR3 coding sequence is TGTGCCAGCTTGTTGTACAATGAGCAGTTCTTC.

This clonotype was seen at least ten times. V is TRBV2 and J is TRBJ2-5, with 7 bases matching TRBD1. The CDR3 totals 13 residues. Unmatched junction bases numbered 5, after V lost 6 bases and J lost 4 bases. CDR1 SNHLY and CDR2 FYNNEI come from the germline V gene. The CDR3 bases are TGTGCCAGCAGCCTCAACAGGGGAGAGACCCAGTACTTC. This codes for CASSLNRGETQYF. The full variable domain, rest sourced from reference TRBV2 and TRBJ2-5, is EPEVTQTPSHQVTQMGQEVILRCVPISNHLYFYWYRQILGQKVEFLVSFYNNEISEKSEIFDDQFSVERPDGSNFTLKIRSTKLEDSAMYFCASSLNRGETQYFGPGTRLLVL.

This rearrangement joins TRBV9 to TRBJ1-4; D not certain. This CDR3 has 15 residues. V lost 0 bases to trimming and J lost 5 bases, with 11 bases between them. Germline values: CDR1 SGDLS, CDR2 YYNGEE. The CDR3 coding sequence is TGTGCCAGCAGCGTAGGAGGCGGGGTCAATGAAAAACTGTTTTTT. Protein: CASSVGGGVNEKLFF.

This clonotype was found a few times. CDR3 loop: CASSLGGSSLEQYF. The CDR3 bases are TGCGCCAGCAGCTTGGGAGGCAGTTCCCTCGAGCAGTACTTC. This chain links TRBV5-1 with TRBJ2-7; D unresolved. This CDR3 contains 14 residues. The V and J ends lost 0 bases and 6 bases respectively, with 13 bases between them. Germline-derived CDR1 and CDR2 are SGHRS and YFSETQ. The variable domain in full, completed from reference TRBV5-1 and TRBJ2-7, reads KAGVTQTPRYLIKTRGQQVTLSCSPISGHRSVSWYQQTPGQGLQFLFEYFSETQRNKGNFPGRFSGRQFSNSRSEMNVSTLELGDSALYLCASSLGGSSLEQYFGPGTRLTVT.

The chain employs TRBV3-1 and TRBJ2-1; 12 bases match TRBD2. Germline CDR1 and CDR2: LGHDT and YNNKEL (reference sequence). After removal of 3 bases from V and 15 bases from J, the junction contained 9 bases not matched to a gene. The CDR3 runs to 14 residues. CDR3 DNA: TGTGCCAGCAGCCAGGATTCTAGCGGGAGGGCTCCGTTCTTC. The encoded protein is CASSQDSSGRAPFF.

The CDR3 loop reads CASSQVGQALAGELFF. The CDR3 bases are TGTGCCAGCAGCCAAGTGGGACAGGCCCTAGCCGGGGAGCTGTTTTTT. The V call is TRBV4-2, the J call TRBJ2-2; 8 nucleotides line up with TRBD1. The CDR3 covers 16 residues. Trimming cost V 1 base and J 6 bases; bases outside gene matches: 7. Germline CDR1 is LGHNA and CDR2 is YNFKEQ.

This clonotype has at least ten counts. V usage is TRBV3-1 and J usage is TRBJ2-3, with TRBD1 as a possible D gene (6 bases). The germline gives CDR1 LGHDT, CDR2 YNNKEL (reference sequence). Deletions cut 3 bases from V and 4 bases from J, with 11 bases between. The CDR3 spans 14 residues. CDR3 amino acids: CASSQLGAPDTQYF. CDR3 in DNA: TGTGCCAGCAGCCAGCTGGGGGCCCCAGATACGCAGTATTTT.

This clonotype has a handful of counts. J is TRBJ1-5 and V is TRBV20-1; 7 bases map to TRBD1. The CDR3 has 14 residues. The germline gives CDR1 DFQATT, CDR2 SNEGSKA (reference sequence). The V and J ends lost 2 bases and 4 bases, in that order; junction bases with no gene match: 5. The CDR3 protein is CSARRGTENQPQHF. As DNA, the CDR3 is TGCAGTGCTAGAAGGGGGACAGAGAATCAGCCCCAGCATTTT.

Only a few counts were recorded for this clonotype. J is TRBJ2-2 and V is TRBV9, with 7 bases fitting TRBD2. Looked up from germline, CDR1 is SGDLS and CDR2 is YYNGEE. V lost 3 bases and J lost 5; bases outside the gene matches: 4. The CDR3 runs 14 residues. The CDR3 nucleotides are TGTGCCAGCAGCGGGGGAGGGAATACCGGGGAGCTGTTTTTT. Encoded protein: CASSGGGNTGELFF.

This clonotype was observed many times. The V call is TRBV27, the J call TRBJ2-7, with unresolved D. The CDR3 extends over 14 amino acids. Trimming removed 8 bases at V and 1 base at J, with 15 bases between. The V gene's germline CDR1 is MNHEY and CDR2 SMNVEV (reference sequence). The CDR3 spells CASYAWGRSYEQYF. CDR3 in DNA: TGTGCCAGCTATGCCTGGGGAAGATCCTACGAGCAGTACTTC.

The chain joins TRBV10-3 to TRBJ1-4; D is unresolved. V lost 6 bases, J lost 5 bases, and 10 bases lay in between. This CDR3 region has 13 residues. CDR1 is ENHRY and CDR2 is SYGVKD in the germline V gene. The CDR3 region is CAIRSEINEKLFF. CDR3 in DNA: TGTGCCATCAGGTCAGAGATCAATGAAAAACTGTTTTTT.

About this clonotype itself: A much larger clone lies a single base off, so this may be a read error. The CDR3 nucleotides are TGTGCCAGCAGCCAAGAAGTTTCAGGGGTCCCCGGGGAGCTGTTTTTT. Its protein is CASSQEVSGVPGELFF. The chain uses TRBV3-1 and TRBJ2-2; possible D gene TRBD1, 6 bases. V shed 0 bases and J shed 6 bases, with 14 bases lying between them. This CDR3 is built from 16 residues. Germline CDR1 is LGHDT and CDR2 is YNNKEL (reference sequence).

The rearrangement uses TRBV7-6 and TRBJ2-1; TRBD1 might be the D (6 bases). Germline V gene lookup returns CDR1 SGHVS and CDR2 FNYEAQ. The length of the CDR3 is 16 residues. The V end was cut by 1 base, the J end by 1 base, with 11 bases between. CDR3 amino acids: CASSLEGDSSYNEQFF. The CDR3, as DNA: TGTGCCAGCAGCTTAGAGGGGGATAGTTCCTACAATGAGCAGTTCTTC.